Shown below are 7 T cell receptor beta chains from a single sample sequenced in a study of T cells in Graves' hyperthyroidism and ophthalmopathy. TCR beta CDR3 regions were amplified from RNA transcripts. The HTBI set primed first-round TCR CDR3 RT-PCR. TCRdb processed the multiplex PCR reads anew with MiXCR; each CDR3 protein has one entry. The sample carries some 600,000 distinct CDR3 sequences, more than 11% recorded once. Sequenced material: blood. The receptor source for this set is a woman aged 25 to 39 with Graves' hyperthyroidism that later progressed to Graves' ophthalmopathy.

Comment on this clonotype: It may be a read error: a sequence one base away is much more abundant. The chain recombines TRBV27 with TRBJ2-7; TRBD1 agrees at 9 bases. Germline assignment: CDR1 MNHEY and CDR2 SMNVEV (reference sequence). The CDR3 has 16 amino acids. With 0 bases clipped from V and 5 bases from J, the junction kept 8 bases outside the gene matches. CDR3 residues: CASSLSAGTGLHEQYF. DNA for the CDR3: TGTGCCAGCAGTTTATCGGCCGGGACAGGGCTCCACGAGCAGTACTTC.

The sample holds many counts of this clonotype. V usage is TRBV24-1 and J usage is TRBJ2-7; 7 bases are shared with TRBD2. This CDR3 is 16 amino acids long. The ends lost 2 bases at V and 2 bases at J; junction bases unmatched: 8. Germline CDR1 is KGHDR and CDR2 is SFDVKD. The DNA for the CDR3 is TGTGCCACCAGTGATTCTTCAAGCGGGAATCCCTACGAGCAGTACTTC. Translating gives CATSDSSSGNPYEQYF.

This clonotype was recorded at least ten times. The rearrangement links TRBV5-8 to TRBJ1-4, with D maybe TRBD1 (5 bases). The CDR3 runs 15 residues. Trimming took 2 bases from V and 7 from J, leaving 15 bases between them. The germline CDR1 and CDR2 sequences are SGHTS and YDEGEE. The CDR3 here is CASSLKAGDSEKLFF. In DNA, the CDR3 is TGTGCCAGCAGCTTAAAGGCGGGAGACAGTGAAAAACTGTTTTTT.

In its sample, this clonotype was seen a few times. This chain joins TRBV20-1 and TRBJ2-7; D call uncertain. V was shortened by 0 bases and J by 2 bases, with 14 bases between the two germline ends. The germline CDR1 and CDR2 sequences are DFQATT and SNEGSKA (reference sequence). The CDR3 has 15 amino acids. In DNA form, the CDR3 reads TGCAGTGCTAGAGATGGTCGCGGCGGAGCCTACGAGCAGTACTTC. It translates to CSARDGRGGAYEQYF.

DNA of the CDR3: TGTGCCAGCAGTCAGAACTACGGGGGGGGAATGAACACTGAAGCTTTCTTT. Protein: CASSQNYGGGMNTEAFF. V gene TRBV5-4 combines with J gene TRBJ1-1; D is possibly TRBD1 (5 bases). Deletions cut 5 bases from V and 0 bases from J, with 20 bases between. This CDR3 region has 17 residues. CDR1 is SGHNT, CDR2 YYREEE, per germline (reference sequence).

This clonotype showed up just a few times. The chain uses TRBV28 and TRBJ1-5, with TRBD1 as a possible D gene (5 bases). Germline V lookup: CDR1 MDHEN, CDR2 SYDVKM. The CDR3 sequence is 14 residues long. V was shortened by 11 bases and J by 3 bases, with 17 bases between the two germline ends. In DNA form, the CDR3 reads TGTGCCCCGAGGGTAGGGGCGGACAATCAGCCCCAGCATTTT. Protein sequence: CAPRVGADNQPQHF.

This clonotype was recorded at least ten times. J is TRBJ2-1 and V is TRBV10-3; D is undetermined. Trimming removed 4 bases from V and 4 bases from J, with 8 bases in between. From germline, CDR1 is ENHRY and CDR2 SYGVKD. CDR3 size: 13 residues. CDR3 loop: CAISGFRYNEQFF. The CDR3 DNA reads as TGTGCCATCAGTGGCTTTCGATACAATGAGCAGTTCTTC.